These 16 T cell receptor beta chains were sequenced from one sample in a study of T cells in Graves' hyperthyroidism and ophthalmopathy. The CDR3 regions of TCR beta were amplified from RNA transcripts. HTBI primers were employed in a first-round RT-PCR of the TCR CDR3. MiXCR, run by TCRdb on the multiplex PCR reads, gives a single entry per CDR3 protein. Among roughly 350,000 distinct CDR3 sequences listed, around 14% were seen once. The source material was blood. The receptor source for this set is a woman aged 25 to 39 with Graves' hyperthyroidism.

This clonotype occurred many times. CDR3 DNA: TGTGCCAGCAGTGAAGGGGAAAGCGGGGAGCTGTTTTTT. Encoded protein: CASSEGESGELFF. The chain has TRBV6-1 and TRBJ2-2, with D unclear. Germline assignment: CDR1 MNHNS and CDR2 SASEGT. The CDR3 sequence is 13 residues long. Trimming removed 1 base from V and 7 bases from J, with 7 bases in between.

This clonotype was counted between two and nine times. The rearrangement links TRBV4-1 to TRBJ2-1; D is unclear. V dropped 1 base and J dropped 6 bases, with 10 bases sitting between them. Germline CDR1 reads MGHRA; CDR2 reads YSYEKL. The CDR3 is made up of 14 amino acids. The CDR3 region has the DNA TGCGCCAGCAGCCAAGGAGGTGGAGTCAATGAGCAGTTCTTC. Encoded protein: CASSQGGGVNEQFF.

This clonotype was seen repeatedly, ten times or more. This chain links TRBV24-1 with TRBJ2-5; D possibly corresponds to TRBD1 (6 bases). CDR1 is KGHDR, CDR2 SFDVKD, per germline. This CDR3 spans 16 amino acids. Deletions cut 4 bases from V and 7 bases from J, with 21 bases between. The CDR3 bases are TGTGCCACCAGTGAGGGGGATGGCACAGGGTCAGGGACCCAGTACTTC. This gives the protein CATSEGDGTGSGTQYF.

In this sample, this clonotype turned up many times. The chain couples TRBV6-5 to TRBJ1-3; TRBD1 agrees at 7 bases. With V trimmed by 0 bases and J by 0 bases, 8 bases remained unmatched. This CDR3 comprises 18 residues. Germline lookup yields CDR1 MNHEY and CDR2 SVGAGI. This CDR3 reads CASSYSIETGISGNTIYF. In nucleotides, the CDR3 is TGTGCCAGCAGTTACTCGATCGAGACAGGGATCTCTGGAAACACCATATATTTT.

The CDR3 here is CASTERTYEQYF. As DNA, the CDR3 is TGTGCCAGCACGGAAAGAACCTACGAGCAGTACTTC. The chain combines TRBV6-1 with TRBJ2-7; D unclear. In germline, CDR1 is MNHNS, CDR2 SASEGT. V was clipped by 7 bases and J by 2 bases, with 9 bases between them. CDR3 length: 12 amino acids.

A note on this clonotype: One base away lies a much larger clone, so this may be a sequencing read error. This sequence joins TRBV10-1 and TRBJ2-2; the D gene is possibly TRBD1 (6 bases). The CDR3 extends over 15 amino acids. Germline loops: CDR1 WNHNN, CDR2 SYGVQD (reference sequence). V lost 4 bases to trimming and J lost 2 bases, with 11 bases between them. The CDR3 region has the DNA TGCGCCAGCAGTGGGTGGGGACAAAACACCGGGGAGCTGTTTTTT. Amino acids: CASSGWGQNTGELFF.

This clonotype was seen repeatedly, ten times or more. The gene calls are TRBV28 and TRBJ2-7; TRBD1 aligns across 7 bases. Germline CDR1 reads MDHEN; CDR2 reads SYDVKM. V trimming: 5 bases; J trimming: 4 bases; junction bases outside the gene matches: 8. The CDR3 is made up of 14 amino acids. CDR3 in amino acids: CASSETGRGYEQYF. DNA for the CDR3: TGTGCCAGCAGTGAGACAGGGAGAGGATACGAGCAGTACTTC. Complete variable domain (other parts from reference TRBV28 and TRBJ2-7): DVKVTQSSRYLVKRTGEKVFLECVQDMDHENMFWYRQDPGLGLRLIYFSYDVKMKEKGDIPEGYSVSREKKERFSLILESASTNQTSMYLCASSETGRGYEQYFGPGTRLTVT.

Many counts were recorded for this clonotype. The CDR3 DNA reads as TGCAGTGCTAAGACCCCAGGCGACACTGAAGCTTTCTTT. This codes for CSAKTPGDTEAFF. The chain joins TRBV20-1 to TRBJ1-1; D unresolved. Germline CDR1 DFQATT, CDR2 SNEGSKA (reference sequence). V was trimmed by 4 bases and J by 3 bases, leaving 12 bases between them. CDR3 length equals 13 residues.

This clonotype was detected only a few times. The chain is built from TRBV15 and TRBJ2-1; tentatively, D is TRBD2 (5 bases). This CDR3 has 15 residues. CDR1 is LNHNV, CDR2 YYDKDF, per germline (reference sequence). With 5 bases removed from V and 1 base from J, the gap between germline ends came to 12 bases. The DNA for the CDR3 is TGTGCCACCAGCCGGGCTAGCCAGTCCTACAATGAGCAGTTCTTC. Residues: CATSRASQSYNEQFF. Combining the CDR3 with reference TRBV15 and TRBJ2-1 gives the whole variable domain DAMVIQNPRYQVTQFGKPVTLSCSQTLNHNVMYWYQQKSSQAPKLLFHYYDKDFNNEADTPDNFQSRRPNTSFCFLDIRSPGLGDTAMYLCATSRASQSYNEQFFGPGTRLTVL.

This clonotype was seen repeatedly, ten times or more. V and J are TRBV28 and TRBJ1-1; D is unclear. The CDR3 consists of 16 residues. V was cut by 10 bases and J by 3 bases, with 24 bases left in between. CDR1 MDHEN and CDR2 SYDVKM come from the germline V gene. The CDR3, as DNA: TGTGCCATAAGGGCTGGAGGTGGGTTCGTTCACACTGAAGCTTTCTTT. It codes for CAIRAGGGFVHTEAFF.

The chain links TRBV27 to TRBJ2-4; D is uncertain. Germline CDR1 MNHEY, CDR2 SMNVEV (reference sequence). This CDR3 has 13 residues. V lost 3 bases to trimming and J lost 3 bases, with 6 bases between them. The CDR3 reads CASSLMGKNIQYF. CDR3 DNA: TGTGCCAGCAGTTTGATGGGCAAAAACATTCAGTACTTC.

This clonotype appeared many times. The chain joins TRBV29-1 to TRBJ1-2; unclear D gene. The CDR3 covers 12 residues. Germline V CDR1 and CDR2: SQVTM, ANQGSEA. The V and J ends lost 4 bases and 6 bases respectively, with 12 bases between them. The CDR3 bases are TGCAGCGTTGTACCTGGGTCGCATGGCTACACCTTC. Translation: CSVVPGSHGYTF.

This clonotype was seen ten or more times. The rearrangement uses TRBV19 and TRBJ2-2; tentative D call: TRBD2 (5 bases). This CDR3 has 15 residues. V dropped 3 bases and J dropped 4 bases, with 12 bases sitting between them. Germline V gene data show CDR1 as LNHDA and CDR2 as SQIVND (reference sequence). The CDR3 nucleotides are TGTGCCAGTAGTATGCTGGGAGAGGTCACCGGGGAGCTGTTTTTT. Translated: CASSMLGEVTGELFF.

This clonotype has a handful of counts. J is TRBJ2-6 and V is TRBV12-3 or TRBV12-4; D is possibly TRBD1 or TRBD2 (5 bases each). CDR3 length equals 16 residues. Deletions cut 5 bases from V and 0 bases from J, with 11 bases between. In nucleotides, the CDR3 is TGTGCCAGCAGTCGGGGCTGGTCCTCTGGGGCCAACGTCCTGACTTTC. Protein product: CASSRGWSSGANVLTF.

In nucleotides, the CDR3 is TGTGCCAGCAGCCAAGGTCACGGCACCTGGGGTCAGCCCCAGCATTTT. Translation gives CASSQGHGTWGQPQHF. J is TRBJ1-5 and V is TRBV3-2. TRBV3-2 represents a pseudogene. The CDR3 spans 16 residues.

This clonotype was detected ten times or more. V and J are TRBV12-5 and TRBJ2-5, with 9 bases matching TRBD1. With 3 bases clipped from V and 5 bases from J, the junction kept 7 bases outside the gene matches. This CDR3 is 15 amino acids long. CDR1 LGHNT and CDR2 FRNRAP come from the germline V gene. The DNA of the CDR3 is TGTGCTAGTGGTTTAGGGACAGGGAGGTTCGAGACCCAGTACTTC. The encoded protein is CASGLGTGRFETQYF.